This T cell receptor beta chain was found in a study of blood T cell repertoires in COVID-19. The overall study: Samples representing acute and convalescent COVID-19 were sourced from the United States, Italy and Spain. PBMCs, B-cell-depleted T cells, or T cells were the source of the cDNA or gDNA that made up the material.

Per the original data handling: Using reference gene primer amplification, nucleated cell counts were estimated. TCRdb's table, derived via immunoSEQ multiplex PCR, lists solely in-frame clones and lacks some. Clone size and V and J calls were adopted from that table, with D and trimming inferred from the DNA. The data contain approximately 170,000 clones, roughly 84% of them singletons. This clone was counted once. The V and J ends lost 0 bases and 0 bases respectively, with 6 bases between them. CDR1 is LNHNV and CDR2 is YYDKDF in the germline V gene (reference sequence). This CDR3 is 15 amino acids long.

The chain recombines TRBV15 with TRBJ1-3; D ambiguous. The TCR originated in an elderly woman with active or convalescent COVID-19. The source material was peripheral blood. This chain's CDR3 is CATSRDTSSGNTIYF. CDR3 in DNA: TGTGCCACCAGCAGAGATACCAGCTCTGGAAACACCATATATTTT. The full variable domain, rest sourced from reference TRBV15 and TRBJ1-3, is DAMVIQNPRYQVTQFGKPVTLSCSQTLNHNVMYWYQQKSSQAPKLLFHYYDKDFNNEADTPDNFQSRRPNTSFCFLDIRSPGLGDTAMYLCATSRDTSSGNTIYFGEGSWLTVV.